A single sample gave rise to the 25 T cell receptor beta chains below, sequenced in a study of T cells in tuberculosis (dated by TCRdb to between 2017 and 2018). The time point label corresponds to: new active TB diagnosis, blood taken before or within 7 days of starting treatment. Receptor amplification or capture employed the immunoSEQ multiplex PCR assay. The immuneACCESS repertoire file appears here via TCRdb, limited to in-frame rearrangements. These files lack a portion of the clones; in checked studies, under half of the deficit traces to unresolved V genes, and the cause of the others is not known. This sample lists more than 30,000 clones; more than 70% were detected once. Roughly 5.2% of the sample rests with the top ten. Source: PBMCs, taken at tuberculosis diagnosis. The receptors shown here come from an adult with tuberculosis.

The gene calls are TRBV10-2 and TRBJ1-2, with no clear D. From germline, CDR1 is WSHSY and CDR2 SAAADI. The CDR3 is 14 residues long. V was shortened by 1 base and J by 3 bases, with 9 bases between the two germline ends. The CDR3 sequence is CASSEYAEHYGYTF. CDR3 DNA: TGCGCCAGCAGTGAGTATGCGGAGCACTATGGCTACACCTTC.

The V call is TRBV10-3, the J call TRBJ2-1; D gene unclear. Per germline, CDR1 ENHRY and CDR2 SYGVKD. V gave up 3 bases and J gave up 4 bases, with 10 bases separating them. This CDR3 spans 14 amino acids. The CDR3 loop is CAISESTRYNEQFF. CDR3 in DNA: TGTGCCATCAGTGAATCTACCCGGTACAATGAGCAGTTCTTC.

The rearrangement uses TRBV25-1 and TRBJ1-2; D is ambiguous. Looked up from germline, CDR1 is MGHDK and CDR2 is SYGVNS. This CDR3 has 11 residues. V was trimmed by 4 bases and J by 8 bases, leaving 8 bases between them. This chain's CDR3 is CASSGGFGYTF. The CDR3 region has the DNA TGTGCCAGCAGTGGAGGGTTCGGCTACACCTTC.

J is TRBJ2-1 and V is TRBV11-3; 14 nucleotides match TRBD2. Germline V gives CDR1 SGHNT, CDR2 YENEEA. CDR3 length: 15 amino acids. V lost 1 base, J lost 7 bases, and 0 bases stayed unmatched. The CDR3: CASSLGTSGRNEQFF. The CDR3 region has the DNA TGTGCCAGCAGCTTAGGGACTAGCGGGAGGAATGAGCAGTTCTTC.

The rearrangement links TRBV5-1 to TRBJ2-2, with TRBD2 matching 8 bases. V trimming: 0 bases; J trimming: 4 bases; junction bases outside the gene matches: 5. Germline CDR1 is SGHRS and CDR2 is YFSETQ. This CDR3 has 16 residues. CDR3 residues: CASSLVPSGSTGELFF. The CDR3 DNA sequence: TGCGCCAGCAGCTTGGTCCCCAGCGGGAGCACCGGGGAGCTGTTTTTT.

The chain joins TRBV6-5 to TRBJ2-1; D unresolved. The CDR3 runs 12 residues. The V and J ends lost 5 bases and 5 bases respectively, with 7 bases between them. The germline V gene encodes CDR1 MNHEY and CDR2 SVGAGI. The chain's CDR3 is CASSPGHNEQFF. In DNA, the CDR3 is TGTGCCAGCAGTCCAGGTCACAATGAGCAGTTCTTC.

The V and J genes are TRBV18 and TRBJ1-4, with unresolved D. With 2 bases removed from V and 2 bases from J, the gap between germline ends came to 6 bases. The germline V gene encodes CDR1 KGHSH and CDR2 LQKENI. The CDR3 covers 14 residues. CDR3 protein: CASSPGETNEKLFF. CDR3 sequence (DNA): TGTGCCAGCTCACCAGGGGAGACTAATGAAAAACTGTTTTTT.

The chain carries TRBV19 and TRBJ2-5; 9 bases fit TRBD2. Germline V gene data show CDR1 as LNHDA and CDR2 as SQIVND (reference sequence). The CDR3 runs to 14 residues. Trimming cost V 5 bases and J 4 bases; bases outside gene matches: 5. The CDR3 bases are TGTGCCAGTAGTCGAGGGACTAGCAGAGAGACCCAGTACTTC. This translates into CASSRGTSRETQYF.

This chain connects TRBV25-1 to TRBJ2-5, with 8 bases that match TRBD2. Germline CDR1 reads MGHDK; CDR2 reads SYGVNS. The CDR3 contains 11 residues. The trim removed 8 bases at V and 5 bases at J, leaving 1 base unmatched. For the CDR3, the DNA is TGTGCCAGCCGGGAGGGTGAGACCCAGTACTTC. Protein: CASREGETQYF.

The V call is TRBV30, the J call TRBJ2-7, with 9 positions matching TRBD1. J lost 6 bases, V lost 1 base, and 4 bases had no gene match. CDR3 size: 13 residues. The germline V gene encodes CDR1 GTSNPN and CDR2 SVGIG (reference sequence). The CDR3 bases are TGTGCCTGGAGTGAGGGACAGGGTGCCGAGCAGTACTTC. As protein: CAWSEGQGAEQYF.

This clone has only one observation. The CDR3, as DNA: TGTGCCTGGAGCCGGACTAGCGGGAGGTACAATGAGCAGTTCTTC. Protein sequence: CAWSRTSGRYNEQFF. The V gene is TRBV30, the J gene TRBJ2-1; 14 bases are a match to TRBD2. The CDR3 is 15 residues long. Per the germline V gene, CDR1 is GTSNPN and CDR2 is SVGIG (reference sequence). J lost 4 bases, V lost 3 bases, and 2 bases had no gene match.

The gene calls are TRBV28 and TRBJ2-5, with 8 bases matching TRBD1. The J call may be in error: the DNA end matches TRBJ2-7 better. CDR3 length: 14 residues. Germline lookup yields CDR1 MDHEN and CDR2 SYDVKM. CDR3 sequence (DNA): TGTGCCAGCAGTTTGAGACAGGGGAGGTACGAGCAGTACTTC. Amino acid sequence: CASSLRQGRYEQYF.

The gene calls are TRBV15 and TRBJ1-5, with 7 positions matching TRBD1. In germline, CDR1 is LNHNV, CDR2 YYDKDF (reference sequence). The CDR3 is made up of 14 amino acids. V trimming: 5 bases; J trimming: 2 bases; junction bases outside the gene matches: 3. The CDR3 nucleotides are TGTGCCACCAGCGCAGGACAGGGCAATCAGCCCCAGCATTTT. It is translated as CATSAGQGNQPQHF.

The V call is TRBV5-4, the J call TRBJ1-2; TRBD1 is a possible D gene (5 bases). With 0 bases removed from V and 12 bases from J, the gap between germline ends came to 18 bases. The germline V gene encodes CDR1 SGHNT and CDR2 YYREEE (reference sequence). CDR3 length: 14 amino acids. For the CDR3, the DNA is TGTGCCAGCAGCTTGGGGGAGGCCTTCGGGGCCCACACCTTC. Translating it yields CASSLGEAFGAHTF. The full variable domain, completed using reference TRBV5-4 and TRBJ1-2, is ETGVTQSPTHLIKTRGQQVTLRCSSQSGHNTVSWYQQALGQGPQFIFQYYREEENGRGNFPPRFSGLQFPNYSSELNVNALELDDSALYLCASSLGEAFGAHTFGSGTRLTVV.

The gene calls are TRBV7-2 and TRBJ2-3, with no clear D. The CDR3 loop spans 14 amino acids. The V gene's germline CDR1 is SGHTA and CDR2 FQGNSA. Deletions cut 1 base from V and 2 bases from J, with 7 bases between. The CDR3 coding sequence is TGTGCCAGCAGCTTAGGGCAGGTCACAGATACGCAGTATTTT. Its protein is CASSLGQVTDTQYF.

The chain employs TRBV7-2 and TRBJ2-7; 12 bases are shared with TRBD1. Looked up from germline, CDR1 is SGHTA and CDR2 is FQGNSA. The CDR3 contains 20 residues. V lost 0 bases and J lost 4; bases outside the gene matches: 16. The CDR3 bases are TGTGCCAGCAGCTTAGCTCCGGGACAGGGGGCAACGCCGCTTAATTACGAGCAGTACTTC. Encoded protein: CASSLAPGQGATPLNYEQYF.

V gene TRBV19 combines with J gene TRBJ1-5; D gene unclear. The CDR3 runs to 12 residues. Per the germline V gene, CDR1 is LNHDA and CDR2 is SQIVND (reference sequence). With 7 bases removed from V and 7 bases from J, the gap between germline ends came to 11 bases. CDR3 coding DNA: TGTGCCAGTACCACTGGAGGACAGCCCCAGCATTTT. Its protein product is CASTTGGQPQHF.

CDR3 in DNA: TGTGCCAGTAGTCGGCGGGACAGGGGGACAGATACGCAGTATTTT. The encoded protein is CASSRRDRGTDTQYF. The chain links TRBV19 to TRBJ2-3; 11 bases fit TRBD1. The CDR3 covers 15 residues. The germline gives CDR1 LNHDA, CDR2 SQIVND (reference sequence). The J segment lost 3 bases and the V segment lost 5 bases, leaving 4 bases of the junction unmatched.

The V call is TRBV18, the J call TRBJ1-4; 8 bases agree with TRBD1. Per germline, CDR1 KGHSH and CDR2 LQKENI. The CDR3 runs 15 residues. J lost 7 bases, V lost 2 bases, and 6 bases had no gene match. CDR3 amino acids: CASSPSRDRFEKLFF. The CDR3 DNA is TGTGCCAGCTCACCAAGCCGGGACAGGTTTGAAAAACTGTTTTTT.

The chain has TRBV7-8 and TRBJ2-1, with D possibly being TRBD1 (5 bases). This CDR3 contains 15 residues. CDR1 is SGHVS and CDR2 is FQNEAQ in the germline V gene. V was shortened by 7 bases and J by 8 bases, with 21 bases between the two germline ends. The CDR3 region has the DNA TGTGCCAGCATCCATTTCGTTGACTGGGGCGATGAGCAGTTCTTC. Translating it yields CASIHFVDWGDEQFF.

This chain connects TRBV19 to TRBJ2-7; D is perhaps TRBD1 (5 bases). Germline CDR1 LNHDA, CDR2 SQIVND (reference sequence). The CDR3 runs to 13 residues. Deletions cut 3 bases from V and 4 bases from J, with 10 bases between. The CDR3 DNA follows: TGTGCCAGTAGTATTGGGCAGGGTTACGAGCAGTACTTC. Translation gives CASSIGQGYEQYF.

V gene TRBV11-2 combines with J gene TRBJ2-3; TRBD2 is a possible D gene (6 bases). V lost 1 base and J lost 0, with 11 bases in between. This CDR3 is 16 amino acids long. Germline V gene data show CDR1 as SGHAT and CDR2 as FQNNGV. The CDR3 reads CASSLAAGSSTDTQYF. The CDR3 DNA reads TGTGCCAGCAGCTTAGCAGCGGGTTCTAGCACAGATACGCAGTATTTT.

V is TRBV5-4 and J is TRBJ2-3, with 13 bases identical to TRBD2. V was clipped by 2 bases and J by 3 bases; unmatched bases: 3. The CDR3 has 16 amino acids. Looked up from germline, CDR1 is SGHNT and CDR2 is YYREEE (reference sequence). CDR3 nucleotides: TGTGCCAGCAGCTTCGGGACTAGCGGGAAGACAGATACGCAGTATTTT. Residues: CASSFGTSGKTDTQYF.

The chain couples TRBV28 to TRBJ1-3; possible D gene TRBD1, 6 bases. V dropped 6 bases and J dropped 0 bases, with 21 bases sitting between them. Germline V gene lookup returns CDR1 MDHEN and CDR2 SYDVKM. CDR3 size: 18 residues. The CDR3 DNA reads as TGTGCCAGCAGGGGTCCGACAGGTACCAAATACTCTGGAAACACCATATATTTT. Protein sequence: CASRGPTGTKYSGNTIYF.

This chain connects TRBV4-1 to TRBJ1-5; D not resolved. Between the trimmed V and J ends, which lost 2 bases and 2 bases, there was a span of 10 bases. Looked up from germline, CDR1 is MGHRA and CDR2 is YSYEKL. The CDR3 length is 15 residues. This CDR3 reads CASSQKYNGNQPQHF. The CDR3 DNA reads as TGCGCCAGCAGCCAAAAGTACAATGGCAATCAGCCCCAGCATTTT.